These 24 T cell receptor beta chains came from one sample sequenced in a study of cytomegalovirus exposure and HLA in healthy donors. Primers included in the PCR were 60 Vbeta and 13 Jbeta primers. Using immunoSEQ multiplex PCR, the repertoire was profiled, and TCRdb retains in-frame clones only, with some absent. The profile shows around 120,000 clones, around 80% of them singletons. The sequenced sample consisted of PBMCs. These receptor sequences come from a man aged 45-65 years in good health and CMV-seronegative.

The chain employs TRBV19 and TRBJ2-5; 7 positions match TRBD2. The CDR3 is 13 amino acids. V lost 10 bases to trimming and J lost 4 bases; unmatched junction nucleotides: 9. The germline V gene encodes CDR1 LNHDA and CDR2 SQIVND (reference sequence). The CDR3 reads CATTGSGLETQYF. CDR3 coding DNA: TGTGCCACCACCGGTAGCGGGTTAGAGACCCAGTACTTC.

The chain links TRBV7-9 to TRBJ2-3; D is perhaps TRBD2 (6 bases). CDR1 is SEHNR, CDR2 FQNEAQ, per germline (reference sequence). V was cut by 5 bases and J by 5 bases, with 14 bases left in between. This CDR3 has 14 amino acids. CDR3 residues: CASSKGLSGDTQYF. CDR3 DNA: TGTGCCAGCAGCAAGGGACTGTCCGGAGATACGCAGTATTTT. Full variable domain (missing parts from reference TRBV7-9 and TRBJ2-3): DTGVSQNPRHKITKRGQNVTFRCDPISEHNRLYWYRQTLGQGPEFLTYFQNEAQLEKSRLLSDRFSAERPKGSFSTLEIQRTEQGDSAMYLCASSKGLSGDTQYFGPGTRLTVL.

The CDR3 nucleotides read TGTGCCAGCAGCTCCCAGTCAGGGCCTGGGGCAGAGACCCAGTACTTC. It is translated as CASSSQSGPGAETQYF. The gene calls are TRBV7-2 and TRBJ2-5; TRBD1 might be the D (5 bases). The germline V gene encodes CDR1 SGHTA and CDR2 FQGNSA. CDR3 length: 16 amino acids. Trimming took off 4 bases at V and 4 bases at J, with 19 bases between the two ends.

The chain has TRBV11-2 and TRBJ1-1; 9 positions agree with TRBD1. This CDR3 region has 13 residues. Germline V gives CDR1 SGHAT, CDR2 FQNNGV. The junction had 2 bases not matched to a gene; V was cut back by 5 bases and J by 4 bases. The CDR3 region is CASSKTGGTEAFF. The CDR3 bases are TGTGCCAGCAGCAAGACAGGGGGCACTGAAGCTTTCTTT. The full variable domain, its missing parts supplied by reference TRBV11-2 and TRBJ1-1, is EAGVAQSPRYKIIEKRQSVAFWCNPISGHATLYWYQQILGQGPKLLIQFQNNGVVDDSQLPKDRFSAERLKGVDSTLKIQPAKLEDSAVYLCASSKTGGTEAFFGQGTRLTVV.

This clone was detected a few times. This rearrangement joins TRBV4-3 to TRBJ1-4, with unresolved D. V was shortened by 3 bases and J by 0 bases, with 8 bases between the two germline ends. This CDR3 spans 15 amino acids. Germline V gene sequence: CDR1 LGHNA, CDR2 YSLEER. CDR3 sequence reads: CASSHIGATNEKLFF. DNA of the CDR3: TGCGCCAGCAGCCATATCGGAGCAACTAATGAAAAACTGTTTTTT.

This rearrangement joins TRBV4-1 to TRBJ1-3; 7 bases align to TRBD1. This CDR3 comprises 17 residues. CDR1 MGHRA and CDR2 YSYEKL come from the germline V gene. The J segment lost 0 bases and the V segment lost 0 bases, leaving 5 bases of the junction unmatched. In DNA form, the CDR3 reads TGCGCCAGCAGCCAAGATAGAGGGACAGCCTCTGGAAACACCATATATTTT. It specifies CASSQDRGTASGNTIYF.

This chain connects TRBV5-1 to TRBJ2-7; D is undetermined. The CDR3 sequence is 15 residues long. Trimming cost V 0 bases and J 7 bases, with 17 bases left between them. CDR1 SGHRS and CDR2 YFSETQ come from the germline V gene. The CDR3 DNA is TGCGCCAGCAGCTTGGTAACGGGTTTGTTGGAGGAGCAGTACTTC. Protein sequence: CASSLVTGLLEEQYF. Variable domain in full (rest from reference TRBV5-1 and TRBJ2-7): KAGVTQTPRYLIKTRGQQVTLSCSPISGHRSVSWYQQTPGQGLQFLFEYFSETQRNKGNFPGRFSGRQFSNSRSEMNVSTLELGDSALYLCASSLVTGLLEEQYFGPGTRLTVT.

The V gene is TRBV25-1, the J gene TRBJ2-5; 8 bases line up with TRBD2. Germline V lookup: CDR1 MGHDK, CDR2 SYGVNS. The CDR3 covers 15 residues. V trimming: 7 bases; J trimming: 7 bases; junction bases outside the gene matches: 14. The CDR3 reads CASKGTRSGGWTQYF. The CDR3 DNA follows: TGTGCCAGCAAAGGGACACGCAGCGGGGGATGGACCCAGTACTTC.

The V gene is TRBV25-1, the J gene TRBJ2-7; 8 positions agree with TRBD1. Germline V gene sequence: CDR1 MGHDK, CDR2 SYGVNS. V was clipped by 4 bases and J by 0 bases; unmatched bases: 2. The CDR3 has 14 residues. DNA of the CDR3: TGTGCCAGCAGTGCGACAGGGGACTCCTACGAGCAGTACTTC. It yields the protein CASSATGDSYEQYF.

The chain joins TRBV11-1 to TRBJ2-5, with 7 nucleotides matching TRBD1. The CDR3 consists of 17 residues. Germline loops: CDR1 SGHAT, CDR2 FQDESV (reference sequence). J gave up 2 bases and V 5 bases, and 14 bases lay outside the gene matches. The chain's CDR3 is CASSGKGKGTAQETQYF. Written as DNA, the CDR3 is TGTGCCAGCAGCGGGAAGGGTAAAGGGACAGCTCAAGAGACCCAGTACTTC. Full variable domain (missing parts from reference TRBV11-1 and TRBJ2-5): EAEVAQSPRYKITEKSQAVAFWCDPISGHATLYWYRQILGQGPELLVQFQDESVVDDSQLPKDRFSAERLKGVDSTLKIQPAELGDSAMYLCASSGKGKGTAQETQYFGPGTRLLVL.

The CDR3 reads CASSVANDFSGNTIYF. In DNA form, the CDR3 reads TGTGCCAGCAGCGTAGCCAACGACTTCTCTGGAAACACCATATATTTT. The chain combines TRBV9 with TRBJ1-3; D not resolved. Trimming stripped 0 bases from V and 0 bases from J, with 10 bases between. Germline lookup yields CDR1 SGDLS and CDR2 YYNGEE. This CDR3 contains 16 residues. Variable domain in full (rest from reference TRBV9 and TRBJ1-3): DSGVTQTPKHLITATGQRVTLRCSPRSGDLSVYWYQQSLDQGLQFLIQYYNGEERAKGNILERFSAQQFPDLHSELNLSSLELGDSALYFCASSVANDFSGNTIYFGEGSWLTVV.

V is TRBV5-6 and J is TRBJ2-7; D is possibly TRBD1 (6 bases). The CDR3 covers 14 residues. CDR1 is SGHDT, CDR2 YYEEEE, per germline. The ends were cut back, 2 bases at V and 2 bases at J, with 11 bases in the middle. The CDR3 reads CASSFRQVAYEQYF. CDR3 DNA: TGTGCCAGCAGCTTCAGACAGGTGGCCTACGAGCAGTACTTC.

V usage is TRBV20-1 and J usage is TRBJ2-5, with 7 nucleotides matching TRBD2. This CDR3 comprises 11 residues. The germline CDR1 and CDR2 sequences are DFQATT and SNEGSKA (reference sequence). The CDR3 reads CRAGGGETQYF. The CDR3 nucleotides read TGCAGGGCTGGCGGGGGAGAGACCCAGTACTTC.

This chain uses TRBV28 with TRBJ2-1, with a weak D call TRBD2 (5 bases). The CDR3 totals 13 residues. Trimming shortened V by 10 bases and J by 2 bases, and 12 bases separated the two germline ends. In germline, CDR1 is MDHEN, CDR2 SYDVKM. CDR3 DNA sequence: TGTGCCACCATAGGGAGTCCCTACAATGAGCAGTTCTTC. Protein product: CATIGSPYNEQFF.

The V gene is TRBV4-3, the J gene TRBJ1-2; D gene unclear. With 1 base removed from V and 7 bases from J, the gap between germline ends came to 19 bases. CDR1 is LGHNA and CDR2 is YSLEER in the germline V gene. The CDR3 loop spans 16 amino acids. CDR3 sequence (DNA): TGCGCCAGCAGCCAAGTGGTAACCGGCCGAGGATCTGGCTACACCTTC. Protein sequence: CASSQVVTGRGSGYTF.

The V gene is TRBV5-1, the J gene TRBJ1-4; TRBD1 aligns across 8 bases. Germline CDR1 and CDR2: SGHRS and YFSETQ. CDR3 length equals 17 residues. The V gene end was trimmed by 0 bases and the J gene end by 5 bases; junction bases not matched to a gene: 9. The CDR3 protein is CASSLGAGGKSNEKLFF. Written as DNA, the CDR3 is TGCGCCAGCAGCTTGGGGGCAGGGGGCAAGAGCAATGAAAAACTGTTTTTT. The full variable domain, in which reference TRBV5-1 and TRBJ1-4 provide the parts outside the CDR3, is KAGVTQTPRYLIKTRGQQVTLSCSPISGHRSVSWYQQTPGQGLQFLFEYFSETQRNKGNFPGRFSGRQFSNSRSEMNVSTLELGDSALYLCASSLGAGGKSNEKLFFGSGTQLSVL.

This chain links TRBV27 with TRBJ2-7, with 10 positions matching TRBD2. V shed 4 bases and J 2 bases; nucleotides not matched to a gene: 8. The germline V gene encodes CDR1 MNHEY and CDR2 SMNVEV (reference sequence). CDR3 length: 16 amino acids. DNA of the CDR3: TGTGCCAGCAGTTCTCTAGGGACTAGCGCAGCCTACGAGCAGTACTTC. Amino acid sequence: CASSSLGTSAAYEQYF.

This chain connects TRBV28 to TRBJ1-2, with TRBD1 identical over 8 bases. CDR3 length: 13 residues. V shed 2 bases, J shed 6 bases, and the junction held 2 bases outside the gene matches. In germline, CDR1 is MDHEN, CDR2 SYDVKM. In DNA form, the CDR3 reads TGTGCCAGCAGTTTAGCGACAGGGGATGGCTACACCTTC. Amino acids: CASSLATGDGYTF.

This clone has more than one count but fewer than ten. The V gene is TRBV5-1, the J gene TRBJ2-5, with 11 nucleotides matching TRBD1. Germline trimming cut 1 base from V and 5 bases from J; bases unmatched to any gene: 10. The germline gives CDR1 SGHRS, CDR2 YFSETQ. The CDR3 runs 17 residues. Here the CDR3 DNA reads TGCGCCAGCAGCTTGATGCCCGGACAGGGGGCATCGGAGACCCAGTACTTC. Residues: CASSLMPGQGASETQYF.

The chain carries TRBV2 and TRBJ2-5, with a tentative D call TRBD1 (5 bases). V lost 1 base, J lost 1 base, and 10 bases lay in between. The CDR3 is 15 amino acids. In germline, CDR1 is SNHLY, CDR2 FYNNEI. In DNA, the CDR3 is TGTGCCAGCAGTGAAGGTTATAGGGGCCAAGAGACCCAGTACTTC. The encoded protein is CASSEGYRGQETQYF.

In nucleotides, the CDR3 is TGTGCCAGCAGCTTAGTTAGCGGGGGCAATGAGCAGTTCTTC. Protein sequence: CASSLVSGGNEQFF. This chain uses TRBV11-2 with TRBJ2-1, with 9 bases that match TRBD2. Per germline, CDR1 SGHAT and CDR2 FQNNGV. V lost 1 base to trimming and J lost 6 bases; unmatched junction nucleotides: 1. The CDR3 runs 14 residues.

The chain's CDR3 is CASNLGSRTDTQYF. In nucleotides, the CDR3 is TGTGCCAGCAACCTCGGGAGTAGGACAGATACGCAGTATTTT. The chain uses TRBV6-1 and TRBJ2-3, with D perhaps matching TRBD2 (6 bases). V was trimmed by 7 bases and J by 3 bases, leaving 14 bases between them. Germline CDR1 reads MNHNS; CDR2 reads SASEGT. CDR3 size: 14 residues.

This chain links TRBV29-1 with TRBJ2-5, with D perhaps matching TRBD1 (5 bases). From germline, CDR1 is SQVTM and CDR2 ANQGSEA. The CDR3 has 13 amino acids. Between the trimmed V and J ends, which lost 4 bases and 2 bases, there was a span of 11 bases. In DNA, the CDR3 is TGCAGCGTTGTCGGTGCAGGGCAAGAGACCCAGTACTTC. Amino acids: CSVVGAGQETQYF. Full variable domain (missing parts from reference TRBV29-1 and TRBJ2-5): SAVISQKPSRDICQRGTSLTIQCQVDSQVTMMFWYRQQPGQSLTLIATANQGSEATYESGFVIDKFPISRPNLTFSTLTVSNMSPEDSSIYLCSVVGAGQETQYFGPGTRLLVL.

This clone has only a few counts. This chain joins TRBV19 and TRBJ1-5; 7 bases align to TRBD1. The junction had 4 bases not matched to a gene; V was cut back by 2 bases and J by 3 bases. This CDR3 comprises 15 residues. Looked up from germline, CDR1 is LNHDA and CDR2 is SQIVND (reference sequence). The CDR3 sequence: CASSISGGNNQPQHF. The DNA for the CDR3 is TGTGCCAGTAGTATATCAGGGGGAAACAATCAGCCCCAGCATTTT. Full variable domain (remainder filled in from reference TRBV19 and TRBJ1-5): DGGITQSPKYLFRKEGQNVTLSCEQNLNHDAMYWYRQDPGQGLRLIYYSQIVNDFQKGDIAEGYSVSREKKESFPLTVTSAQKNPTAFYLCASSISGGNNQPQHFGDGTRLSIL.